Below, 27 T cell receptor beta chains from the same sample are listed, as sequenced in a study of blood T cell repertoires in COVID-19. The table came from immunoSEQ multiplex PCR; TCRdb's copy has only in-frame clones and leaves some out. The table records approximately 150,000 clones, 83% of them present only once. Sample: peripheral blood. These TCRs come from a woman aged 80 or over with acute or convalescent COVID-19.

The chain has TRBV19 and TRBJ2-7; the match to TRBD1 covers 10 bases. The CDR3 has 14 amino acids. CDR1 and CDR2 from the germline V gene are LNHDA and SQIVND (reference sequence). V lost 6 bases and J lost 4; bases outside the gene matches: 6. Here the CDR3 DNA reads TGTGCCAGTAGGCTGCGGGACAGGGGATACGAGCAGTACTTC. As protein: CASRLRDRGYEQYF.

This rearrangement joins TRBV29-1 to TRBJ2-5; D perhaps matches TRBD2 (6 bases). Germline lookup yields CDR1 SQVTM and CDR2 ANQGSEA. The CDR3 is 12 residues long. The V end was cut by 4 bases, the J end by 5 bases, with 11 bases between. CDR3 protein: CSVGLGRETQYF. As DNA, the CDR3 is TGCAGCGTTGGACTAGGAAGGGAGACCCAGTACTTC.

This clone was seen a few times. The chain joins TRBV7-3 to TRBJ1-2; D not resolved. Trimming shortened V by 3 bases and J by 7 bases, and 18 bases separated the two germline ends. This CDR3 contains 15 residues. Germline lookup yields CDR1 SGHTA and CDR2 FQGTGA. CDR3 nucleotide sequence: TGTGCCAGCAGCTTGGGTCCCCTAACAAGCGGTGGCTACACCTTC. Translated, it gives CASSLGPLTSGGYTF.

This clone is a singleton in its sample. The chain is built from TRBV7-2 and TRBJ1-2; no clear D gene. Germline V gene sequence: CDR1 SGHTA, CDR2 FQGNSA. V lost 1 base to trimming and J lost 4 bases, with 13 bases between them. CDR3 size: 15 residues. CDR3 amino acids: CASSLEATVVYGYTF. The CDR3 DNA is TGTGCCAGCAGCTTAGAAGCTACGGTAGTCTATGGCTACACCTTC.

This clone showed up just a few times. J is TRBJ2-1 and V is TRBV29-1; a weak D match, TRBD1 (5 bases). In germline, CDR1 is SQVTM, CDR2 ANQGSEA. The CDR3 totals 12 residues. The V end was cut by 7 bases, the J end by 8 bases, with 15 bases between. In DNA form, the CDR3 reads TGCAGCGGACGAGCAGGGTTGGATGAGCAGTTCTTC. Translating it yields CSGRAGLDEQFF.

The chain has TRBV18 and TRBJ1-3; the D is unclear. The germline V and J ends were trimmed by 1 base and 3 bases, with 19 bases remaining between them. The CDR3 is 18 residues long. The germline gives CDR1 KGHSH, CDR2 LQKENI. CDR3 in amino acids: CASSPRASAADNGNTIYF. In DNA form, the CDR3 reads TGTGCCAGCTCACCACGTGCATCGGCGGCAGATAATGGAAACACCATATATTTT.

CDR3 amino acids: CASSWAEDTEAFF. The CDR3 DNA sequence: TGTGCCAGCAGCTGGGCGGAGGACACTGAAGCTTTCTTT. The chain employs TRBV5-5 and TRBJ1-1, with unresolved D. The V end was cut by 3 bases, the J end by 3 bases, with 9 bases between. Germline CDR1 and CDR2: SGHKS and YYEKEE (reference sequence). The CDR3 has 13 amino acids.

The V and J genes are TRBV19 and TRBJ1-1; perhaps TRBD1 as D (5 bases). Germline lookup yields CDR1 LNHDA and CDR2 SQIVND (reference sequence). The CDR3 is made up of 17 amino acids. The V end was cut by 7 bases, the J end by 1 base, with 22 bases between. DNA for the CDR3: TGTGCCAGTATGCCCATCAGGGAACTCTTCCGGAACACTGAAGCTTTCTTT. It is translated as CASMPIRELFRNTEAFF.

The CDR3 DNA reads as TGTGCCAGCAGTACTAGCGGGAGTTTCCAAGAGACCCAGTACTTC. Translating it yields CASSTSGSFQETQYF. The V gene is TRBV6-2 or TRBV6-3, the J gene TRBJ2-5, with 11 bases aligning to TRBD2. The germline V gene encodes CDR1 MNHEY and CDR2 SVGEGT. CDR3 length equals 15 residues. The J segment lost 1 base and the V segment lost 5 bases, leaving 3 bases of the junction unmatched.

This chain links TRBV4-1 with TRBJ1-4; possibly TRBD1 for D (5 bases). The length of the CDR3 is 15 residues. Germline CDR1 is MGHRA and CDR2 is YSYEKL. V was trimmed by 0 bases and J by 5 bases, leaving 10 bases between them. DNA for the CDR3: TGCGCCAGCAGCCAAGAGGGCAGGGTGAATGAAAAACTGTTTTTT. Residues: CASSQEGRVNEKLFF.

V gene TRBV27 combines with J gene TRBJ2-3; the D gene is possibly TRBD2 (6 bases). Germline V gives CDR1 MNHEY, CDR2 SMNVEV (reference sequence). The CDR3 is 15 residues long. The germline V and J ends were trimmed by 3 bases and 8 bases, with 18 bases remaining between them. The DNA for the CDR3 is TGTGCCAGCAGTTTTGTAGCGGAGGCAGCAGGTACGCAGTATTTT. It specifies CASSFVAEAAGTQYF.

The rearrangement links TRBV6-6 to TRBJ2-1; TRBD2 might be the D (6 bases). V was shortened by 6 bases and J by 0 bases, with 15 bases between the two germline ends. The germline V gene encodes CDR1 MNHNY and CDR2 SVGAGI (reference sequence). The CDR3 is 16 amino acids. The CDR3 nucleotides are TGTGCCAGCAGCCCGCGCGGGGCAAGCTCCTACAATGAGCAGTTCTTC. This translates into CASSPRGASSYNEQFF.

The rearrangement links TRBV19 to TRBJ1-1; TRBD1 agrees at 8 bases. Per the germline V gene, CDR1 is LNHDA and CDR2 is SQIVND (reference sequence). There are 15 residues in the CDR3. V was pared by 10 bases and J by 0 bases, with 10 bases of the junction left unmatched. The CDR3 DNA follows: TGTGCCACAGGGGGCGCACGCCATTTGAACACTGAAGCTTTCTTT. Protein product: CATGGARHLNTEAFF.

The gene calls are TRBV27 and TRBJ2-2; 7 nucleotides match TRBD2. Germline V lookup: CDR1 MNHEY, CDR2 SMNVEV (reference sequence). The length of the CDR3 is 13 residues. The V and J ends lost 3 bases and 5 bases, in that order; junction bases with no gene match: 0. CDR3 DNA: TGTGCCAGCAGTTTGGGAGGGACCGGGGAGCTGTTTTTT. This translates into CASSLGGTGELFF.

The genes are TRBV4-2 and TRBJ2-3, with 10 bases identical to TRBD1. The V and J ends lost 3 bases and 0 bases, in that order; junction bases with no gene match: 15. There are 20 residues in the CDR3. The V gene's germline CDR1 is LGHNA and CDR2 YNFKEQ. The CDR3 sequence is CASSQADRGPESTSTDTQYF. The CDR3 DNA sequence: TGTGCCAGCAGCCAGGCCGACAGGGGGCCAGAATCCACTAGCACAGATACGCAGTATTTT.

The chain links TRBV14 to TRBJ2-1; 10 bases match TRBD1. The CDR3 extends over 17 amino acids. J gave up 3 bases and V 4 bases, and 9 bases lay outside the gene matches. Germline loops: CDR1 SGHDN, CDR2 FVKESK. CDR3 in DNA: TGTGCCAGCAGCCGCTGGTTTGGGACAGGGGACTACAATGAGCAGTTCTTC. It is translated as CASSRWFGTGDYNEQFF.

The chain employs TRBV7-3 and TRBJ2-3, with 10 positions matching TRBD2. The CDR3 covers 19 residues. Germline lookup yields CDR1 SGHTA and CDR2 FQGTGA. Trimming removed 2 bases from V and 4 bases from J; junction bases left unmatched: 15. In DNA, the CDR3 is TGTGCCAGCAGCTTACGGGCGCGGCTAGCGGGGGCCTATCCAGATACGCAGTATTTT. The encoded protein is CASSLRARLAGAYPDTQYF.

The V gene is TRBV5-1, the J gene TRBJ2-3; 7 positions agree with TRBD1. This CDR3 has 16 amino acids. V lost 4 bases and J lost 2; bases outside the gene matches: 10. Germline V gives CDR1 SGHRS, CDR2 YFSETQ. The CDR3, as DNA: TGCGCCAGCAGCCCGTGGGACAGCGAAAACACAGATACGCAGTATTTT. This gives the protein CASSPWDSENTDTQYF.

J is TRBJ1-2 and V is TRBV2; 10 bases line up with TRBD1. Trimming took 6 bases from V and 5 from J; bases not matched to a gene: 6. This CDR3 contains 14 residues. Per germline, CDR1 SNHLY and CDR2 FYNNEI. The CDR3 sequence: CASRFGTGDYGYTF. CDR3 coding DNA: TGTGCCAGCAGATTTGGGACAGGGGATTATGGCTACACCTTC.

The chain links TRBV10-3 to TRBJ1-3; D is undetermined. The CDR3 length is 15 residues. V lost 5 bases to trimming and J lost 0 bases, with 11 bases between them. From germline, CDR1 is ENHRY and CDR2 SYGVKD. The CDR3 loop reads CAISPDRLSGNTIYF. DNA of the CDR3: TGTGCCATCAGTCCCGACCGACTCTCTGGAAACACCATATATTTT.

The CDR3, as DNA: TGTGCCAGCAGTACCGGGACAGGGGTTGAAGCTTTCTTT. Protein: CASSTGTGVEAFF. V gene TRBV7-9 combines with J gene TRBJ1-1; 10 bases align to TRBD1. This CDR3 has 13 amino acids. Trimming removed 6 bases from V and 7 bases from J; junction bases left unmatched: 5. CDR1 and CDR2 (germline): SEHNR, FQNEAQ (reference sequence).

This chain links TRBV2 with TRBJ1-2; 10 bases align to TRBD1. CDR1 and CDR2 (germline): SNHLY, FYNNEI. V dropped 5 bases and J dropped 8; count of bases not matched to a gene: 8. This CDR3 has 14 residues. Written as DNA, the CDR3 is TGTGCCAGCAGTTCCGGGACAGGGGTCAGCGGCTACACCTTC. It is translated as CASSSGTGVSGYTF. The variable domain in full, completed from reference TRBV2 and TRBJ1-2, reads EPEVTQTPSHQVTQMGQEVILRCVPISNHLYFYWYRQILGQKVEFLVSFYNNEISEKSEIFDDQFSVERPDGSNFTLKIRSTKLEDSAMYFCASSSGTGVSGYTFGSGTRLTVV.

The chain has TRBV2 and TRBJ1-1; TRBD1 might be the D (6 bases). The germline CDR1 and CDR2 sequences are SNHLY and FYNNEI. CDR3 length: 13 amino acids. V was shortened by 6 bases and J by 4 bases, with 12 bases between the two germline ends. The CDR3 bases are TGTGCCAGCAGCATACAGGGTATCACTGAAGCTTTCTTT. Translating it yields CASSIQGITEAFF.

The count of this clone is one. The chain links TRBV5-5 to TRBJ1-4; 9 bases map to TRBD1. Germline CDR1 is SGHKS and CDR2 is YYEKEE (reference sequence). Trimming took 3 bases from V and 8 from J; bases not matched to a gene: 5. This CDR3 contains 14 residues. The DNA for the CDR3 is TGTGCCAGCAGCTGGACAGGGGTCGGGGAAAAACTGTTTTTT. It yields the protein CASSWTGVGEKLFF.

The gene calls are TRBV9 and TRBJ1-6, with D uncertain. The CDR3 is made up of 15 amino acids. With 2 bases removed from V and 8 bases from J, the gap between germline ends came to 14 bases. Looked up from germline, CDR1 is SGDLS and CDR2 is YYNGEE. The CDR3 sequence: CASSVESLPDSPLHF. The CDR3 DNA reads as TGTGCCAGCAGCGTTGAAAGTTTACCGGATTCACCCCTCCACTTT.

This chain links TRBV5-4 with TRBJ2-7, with TRBD2 identical over 8 bases. With V trimmed by 2 bases and J by 6 bases, 7 bases remained unmatched. The CDR3 is 14 residues long. Per the germline V gene, CDR1 is SGHNT and CDR2 is YYREEE (reference sequence). The CDR3 spells CASSLSGGRAEQYF. The CDR3 bases are TGTGCCAGCAGCTTATCGGGAGGGCGCGCCGAGCAGTACTTC.

The chain couples TRBV12-3 or TRBV12-4 to TRBJ2-7; the match to TRBD1 covers 8 bases. Trimming at V came to 6 bases and at J to 5 bases, leaving 6 bases not matched to a gene. The CDR3 has 13 residues. The CDR3 here is CASSWTGYNEQYF. The CDR3 nucleotides are TGTGCCAGCAGCTGGACAGGGTATAACGAGCAGTACTTC.